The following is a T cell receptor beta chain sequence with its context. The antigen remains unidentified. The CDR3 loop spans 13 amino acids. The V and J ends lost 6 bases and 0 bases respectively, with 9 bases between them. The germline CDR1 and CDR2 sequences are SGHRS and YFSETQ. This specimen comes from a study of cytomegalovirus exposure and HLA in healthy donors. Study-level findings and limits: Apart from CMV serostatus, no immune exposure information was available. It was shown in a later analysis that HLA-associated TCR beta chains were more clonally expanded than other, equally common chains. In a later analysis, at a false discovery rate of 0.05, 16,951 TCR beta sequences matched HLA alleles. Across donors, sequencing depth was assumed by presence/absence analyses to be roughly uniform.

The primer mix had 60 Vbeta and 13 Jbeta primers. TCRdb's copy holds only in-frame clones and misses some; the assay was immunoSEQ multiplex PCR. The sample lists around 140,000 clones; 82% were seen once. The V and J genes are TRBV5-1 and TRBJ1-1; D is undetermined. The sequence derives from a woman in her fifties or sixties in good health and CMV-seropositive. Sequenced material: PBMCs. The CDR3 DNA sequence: TGCGCCAGCACCCTCGGAGTGAACACTGAAGCTTTCTTT. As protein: CASTLGVNTEAFF.